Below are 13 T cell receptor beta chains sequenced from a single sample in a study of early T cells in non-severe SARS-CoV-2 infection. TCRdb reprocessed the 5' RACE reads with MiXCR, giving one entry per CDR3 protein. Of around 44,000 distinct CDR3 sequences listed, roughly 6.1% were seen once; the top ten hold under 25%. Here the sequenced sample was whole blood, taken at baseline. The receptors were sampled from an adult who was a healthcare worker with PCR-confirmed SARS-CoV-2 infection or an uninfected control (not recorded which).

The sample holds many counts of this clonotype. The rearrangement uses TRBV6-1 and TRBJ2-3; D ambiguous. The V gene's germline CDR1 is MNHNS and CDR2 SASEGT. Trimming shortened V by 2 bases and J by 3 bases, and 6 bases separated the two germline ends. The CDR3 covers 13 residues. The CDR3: CASSELGTDTQYF. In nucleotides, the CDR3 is TGTGCCAGCAGTGAACTAGGTACAGATACGCAGTATTTT.

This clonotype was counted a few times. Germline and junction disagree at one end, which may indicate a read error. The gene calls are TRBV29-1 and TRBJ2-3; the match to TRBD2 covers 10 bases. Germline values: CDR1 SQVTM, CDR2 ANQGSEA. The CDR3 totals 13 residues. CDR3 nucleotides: TGCAGCGTGGAAGGGACTAGCGCAGATACGCAGTATTTT. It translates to CSVEGTSADTQYF.

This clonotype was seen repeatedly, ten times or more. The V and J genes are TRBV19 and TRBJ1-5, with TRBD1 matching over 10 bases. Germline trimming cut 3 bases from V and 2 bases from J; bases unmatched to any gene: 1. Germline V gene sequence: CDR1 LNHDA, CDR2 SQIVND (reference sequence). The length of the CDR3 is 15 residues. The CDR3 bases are TGTGCCAGTAGTATCGGGACAGGGGGCAATCAGCCCCAGCATTTT. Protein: CASSIGTGGNQPQHF. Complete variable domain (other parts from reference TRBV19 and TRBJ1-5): DGGITQSPKYLFRKEGQNVTLSCEQNLNHDAMYWYRQDPGQGLRLIYYSQIVNDFQKGDIAEGYSVSREKKESFPLTVTSAQKNPTAFYLCASSIGTGGNQPQHFGDGTRLSIL.

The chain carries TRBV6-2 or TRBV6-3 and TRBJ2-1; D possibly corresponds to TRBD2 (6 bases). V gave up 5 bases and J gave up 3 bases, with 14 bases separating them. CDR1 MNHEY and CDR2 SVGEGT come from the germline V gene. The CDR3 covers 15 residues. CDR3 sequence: CASSLLAGSYNEQFF. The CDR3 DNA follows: TGTGCCAGCAGTCTTTTGGCGGGGAGCTACAATGAGCAGTTCTTC.

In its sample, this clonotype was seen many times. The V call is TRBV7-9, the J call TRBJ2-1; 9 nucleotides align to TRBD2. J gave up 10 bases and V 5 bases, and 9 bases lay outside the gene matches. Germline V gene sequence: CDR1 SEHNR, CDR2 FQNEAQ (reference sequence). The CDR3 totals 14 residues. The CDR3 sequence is CASSLGLALVEQFF. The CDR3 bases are TGTGCCAGCAGCCTGGGACTAGCCCTCGTGGAGCAGTTCTTC.

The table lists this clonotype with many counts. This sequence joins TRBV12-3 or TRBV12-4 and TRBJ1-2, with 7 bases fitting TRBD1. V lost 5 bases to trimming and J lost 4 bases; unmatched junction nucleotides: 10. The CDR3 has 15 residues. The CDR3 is CASSPRTGSGYGYTF. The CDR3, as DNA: TGTGCCAGCAGTCCACGGACAGGTTCTGGCTATGGCTACACCTTC.

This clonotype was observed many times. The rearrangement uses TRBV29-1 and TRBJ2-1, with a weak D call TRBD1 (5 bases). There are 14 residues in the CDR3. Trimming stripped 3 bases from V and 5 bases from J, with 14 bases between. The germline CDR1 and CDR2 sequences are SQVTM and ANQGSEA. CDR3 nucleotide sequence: TGCAGCGTTGACGCAGGGTATGGAGACAATGAGCAGTTCTTC. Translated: CSVDAGYGDNEQFF.

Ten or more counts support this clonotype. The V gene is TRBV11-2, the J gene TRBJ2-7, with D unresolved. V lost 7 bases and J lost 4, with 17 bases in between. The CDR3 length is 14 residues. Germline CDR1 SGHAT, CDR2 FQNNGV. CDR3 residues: CASTAAPGDYEQYF. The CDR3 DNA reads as TGTGCCAGCACCGCAGCTCCCGGAGATTACGAGCAGTACTTC.

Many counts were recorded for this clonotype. The CDR3: CASSIQDNTEAFF. For the CDR3, the DNA is TGTGCCAGCAGTATACAGGATAACACTGAAGCTTTCTTT. This chain uses TRBV27 with TRBJ1-1; perhaps TRBD1 as D (5 bases). The germline CDR1 and CDR2 sequences are MNHEY and SMNVEV (reference sequence). This CDR3 has 13 residues. V dropped 5 bases and J dropped 2 bases, with 9 bases sitting between them.

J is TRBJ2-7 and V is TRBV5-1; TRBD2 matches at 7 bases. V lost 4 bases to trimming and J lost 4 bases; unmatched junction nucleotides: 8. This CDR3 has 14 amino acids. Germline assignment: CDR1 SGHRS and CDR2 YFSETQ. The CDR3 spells CASSTGLRIYEQYF. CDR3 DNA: TGCGCCAGCAGCACGGGACTACGTATTTACGAGCAGTACTTC.

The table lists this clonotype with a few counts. Here the CDR3 DNA reads TGCAGTGCTCCTGAGGAAACCTCTGGAAACACCATATATTTT. Translating it yields CSAPEETSGNTIYF. V is TRBV20-1 and J is TRBJ1-3; D gene ambiguous. Germline CDR1 and CDR2: DFQATT and SNEGSKA (reference sequence). The V gene lost 5 bases and the J gene lost 0 bases, with 11 bases spanning the gap. The CDR3 extends over 14 amino acids.

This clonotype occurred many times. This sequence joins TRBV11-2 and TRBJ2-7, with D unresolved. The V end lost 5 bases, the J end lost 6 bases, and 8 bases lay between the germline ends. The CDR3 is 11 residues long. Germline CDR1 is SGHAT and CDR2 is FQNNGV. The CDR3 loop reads CASSPGSEQYF. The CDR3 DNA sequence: TGTGCCAGCAGCCCGGGCTCCGAGCAGTACTTC. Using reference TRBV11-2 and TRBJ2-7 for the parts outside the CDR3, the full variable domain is EAGVAQSPRYKIIEKRQSVAFWCNPISGHATLYWYQQILGQGPKLLIQFQNNGVVDDSQLPKDRFSAERLKGVDSTLKIQPAKLEDSAVYLCASSPGSEQYFGPGTRLTVT.

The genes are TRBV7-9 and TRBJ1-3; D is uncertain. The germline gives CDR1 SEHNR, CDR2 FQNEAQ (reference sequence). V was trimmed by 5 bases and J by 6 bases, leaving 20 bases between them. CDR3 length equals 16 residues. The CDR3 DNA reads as TGTGCCAGCAGCCCCGGGAAACCGACGCGATCAAACACCATATATTTT. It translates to CASSPGKPTRSNTIYF.